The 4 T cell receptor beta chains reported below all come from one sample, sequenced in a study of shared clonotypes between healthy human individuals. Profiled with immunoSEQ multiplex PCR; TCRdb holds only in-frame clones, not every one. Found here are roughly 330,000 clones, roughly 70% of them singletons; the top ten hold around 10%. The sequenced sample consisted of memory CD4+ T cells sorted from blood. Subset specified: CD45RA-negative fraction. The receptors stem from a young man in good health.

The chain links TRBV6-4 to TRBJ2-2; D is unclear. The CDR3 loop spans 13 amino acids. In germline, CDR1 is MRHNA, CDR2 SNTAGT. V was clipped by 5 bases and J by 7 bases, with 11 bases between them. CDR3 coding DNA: TGTGCCAGCAGTCGACTTGATGGCGGGGAGCTGTTTTTT. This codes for CASSRLDGGELFF.

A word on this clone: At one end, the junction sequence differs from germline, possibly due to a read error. The CDR3 DNA reads TGTGCCAGCAGCCTAGCGGGAGGAAGTCACAACGAGCAGTACTTC. This codes for CASSLAGGSHNEQYF. The chain recombines TRBV7-2 with TRBJ2-7; 11 bases are a match to TRBD2. The germline gives CDR1 SGHTA, CDR2 FQGNSA. This CDR3 has 15 residues.

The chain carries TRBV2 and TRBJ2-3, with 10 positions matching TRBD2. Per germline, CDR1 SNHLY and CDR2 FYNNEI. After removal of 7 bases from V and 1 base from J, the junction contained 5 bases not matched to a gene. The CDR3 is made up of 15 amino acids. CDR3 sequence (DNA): TGTGCCAGCATTTGGACTAGCGGCCGCACAGATACGCAGTATTTT. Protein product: CASIWTSGRTDTQYF.

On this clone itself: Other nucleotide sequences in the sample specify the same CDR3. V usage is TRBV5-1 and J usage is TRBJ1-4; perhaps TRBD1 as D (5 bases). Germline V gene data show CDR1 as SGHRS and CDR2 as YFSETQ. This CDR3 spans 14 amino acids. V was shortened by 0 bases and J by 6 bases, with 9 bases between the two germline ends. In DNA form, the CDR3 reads TGCGCCAGCAGCTTGGGTACGGGGGATGAAAAACTGTTTTTT. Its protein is CASSLGTGDEKLFF.